This entry concerns a single T cell receptor (beta chain). Unmatched junction bases numbered 7, after V lost 8 bases and J lost 4 bases. Germline V gives CDR1 SNHLY, CDR2 FYNNEI. This CDR3 has 13 amino acids. This record belongs to a study of blood T cell repertoires in COVID-19. Study overall: Collection of acute and convalescent COVID-19 samples took place in the United States, Italy and Spain.

Here immunoSEQ multiplex PCR was the method, and the copy in TCRdb shows in-frame clones only, minus some. The profile covers about 430,000 clones, with 70% to 90% appearing a single time and roughly 1.4% taken by the ten largest. The rearrangement uses TRBV2 and TRBJ1-1; 7 bases match TRBD1. The material sequenced was PBMCs or T cells enriched from blood (not recorded which). The source is a woman under 30 who had been exposed to COVID-19. The DNA for the CDR3 is TGTGCCAGCCCCTTAGGGGGCGGCACTGAAGCTTTCTTT. Encoded protein: CASPLGGGTEAFF.